This T cell receptor (beta chain) was captured by sequencing in a study of T cells in localized non-small cell lung cancer. Findings and caveats of the study: Heterogeneity is still possible, as just one tumor region was sequenced. Among blood samples, higher T cell density accompanied longer overall survival. Median detection of top 100 tumor clones in adjacent lung was over 45 clones.

The CDR3 runs 16 residues. V dropped 0 bases and J dropped 2; count of bases not matched to a gene: 5. Germline CDR1 MNHEY, CDR2 SMNVEV (reference sequence). Method: immunoSEQ multiplex PCR; TCRdb's copy keeps in-frame clones and lacks some. The repertoire holds 30,000 to 40,000 clones, with roughly 80% as singletons. Points on this clone: Its antigen is still unknown.

V is TRBV27 and J is TRBJ2-7; 9 nucleotides line up with TRBD2. The sequence was collected from a male donor aged 60 or over with stage III squamous cell lung carcinoma. The input for sequencing was peripheral blood, taken before any cancer treatment. The CDR3 sequence is CASSLSISGGTYEQYF. CDR3 nucleotide sequence: TGTGCCAGCAGTTTATCGATTAGCGGGGGAACCTACGAGCAGTACTTC.